The entry that follows covers one T cell receptor (beta chain) sequence. Its antigen is undetermined. This sample stems from a study of cytomegalovirus exposure and HLA in healthy donors. Data came from immunoSEQ multiplex PCR; TCRdb stores just in-frame clones and leaves some out. The data contain some 170,000 clones, around nine tenths of them singletons. Trimming left V 8 bases short and J 6 bases short, with 7 bases between. The CDR3 contains 10 residues. Germline CDR1 reads MNHEY; CDR2 reads SVGAGI. Study observations and caveats: Reported results showed that the classifier diagnosed cytomegalovirus status with high specificity and sensitivity.

The receptor's source is a woman aged 25 to 39 in good health and CMV-seronegative. The rearrangement uses TRBV6-5 and TRBJ1-2, with unresolved D. Sequenced material: PBMCs. The DNA for the CDR3 is TGTGCCAGCTACAGAGATGGCTACACCTTC. It yields the protein CASYRDGYTF.